Given below is one T cell receptor (beta chain) in context. Antigen: not known. This entry comes from a study of T cells in tuberculosis. About the study: In South Africa, adults with active tuberculosis were compared with IGRA-negative and latently infected IGRA-positive adolescents.

General study results and limits: GMM-specific TCRs were nearer to active tuberculosis alpha repertoires, suggesting expansion. Shorter CDR3-alpha in active tuberculosis partly drove smaller distances. Using the GMM-specific repertoire gave around 87% accuracy versus 60% to 70% with motifs.

Libraries were prepared by immunoSEQ multiplex PCR; TCRdb keeps only in-frame clonotypes and omits some of them. The top ten clones hold about 5% of a sample with some 30,000 clones, around 88% of them seen once. The time point is: new active TB diagnosis, blood taken before or within 7 days of starting treatment. The germline V gene has CDR1 LNHDA and CDR2 SQIVND (reference sequence). V was shortened by 3 bases and J by 3 bases, with 8 bases between the two germline ends. The CDR3 length is 13 residues. This TCR came from an adult with tuberculosis. The genes are TRBV19 and TRBJ1-2, with D uncertain. The source material was PBMCs, sampled at tuberculosis diagnosis. The CDR3 is CASSIEGYYGYTF. The CDR3 DNA is TGTGCCAGTAGTATTGAGGGCTACTATGGCTACACCTTC.